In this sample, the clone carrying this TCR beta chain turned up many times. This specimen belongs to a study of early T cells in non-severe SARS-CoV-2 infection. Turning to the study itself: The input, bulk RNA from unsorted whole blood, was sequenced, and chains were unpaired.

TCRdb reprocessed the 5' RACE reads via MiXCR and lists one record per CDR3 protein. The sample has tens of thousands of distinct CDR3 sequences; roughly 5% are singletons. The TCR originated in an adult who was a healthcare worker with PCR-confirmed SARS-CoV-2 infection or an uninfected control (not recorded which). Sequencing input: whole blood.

The CDR3 DNA reads as TGCAGCGTTGAAGATCAAGGGATCGGGTATGGCTACACCTTC. It codes for CSVEDQGIGYGYTF. This chain links TRBV29-1 with TRBJ1-2, with unresolved D. Germline V CDR1 and CDR2: SQVTM, ANQGSEA. V lost 0 bases to trimming and J lost 5 bases, with 13 bases between them. The CDR3 sequence is 14 residues long. Complete variable domain (other parts from reference TRBV29-1 and TRBJ1-2): SAVISQKPSRDICQRGTSLTIQCQVDSQVTMMFWYRQQPGQSLTLIATANQGSEATYESGFVIDKFPISRPNLTFSTLTVSNMSPEDSSIYLCSVEDQGIGYGYTFGSGTRLTVV.